The clone carrying this T cell receptor beta chain came up a few times. As yet, its antigen is unknown. The CDR3 is 12 amino acids. CDR1 and CDR2 from the germline V gene are SEHNR and FQNEAQ (reference sequence). V lost 6 bases and J 5 bases, leaving 7 bases between the germline ends. This sample is drawn from a study of beta chain features in type 1 diabetes. At the level of the study: Over all samples combined, about 100,000,000 sorted cells were examined.

Study-wide results and caveats: A pattern of fewer insertions and more deletions at VDJ junctions was seen in type 1 diabetes patients. When Type 1 diabetes patients were examined, their TCRB CDR3s proved moderately but significantly shorter in all four CD4+ subsets. Naive, central memory and Treg TCRB repertoires seemed to resemble each other more closely in patients than they did in healthy donors.

A heparinised blood draw that averaged around 110 mL was obtained once from each donor. Expressed TCRB transcripts got sequenced, as all isolated RNA was reverse transcribed. The repertoire was sequenced with immunoSEQ multiplex PCR; TCRdb's copy has only in-frame clones and lacks some. The sample carries 640,000 or so clones, more than 12% recorded once. The source is a man between 18 and 29 years old with type 1 diabetes. The sequencing input was naive CD4+ T cells from blood. The chain is built from TRBV7-9 and TRBJ2-2; D remains ambiguous. The CDR3 sequence: CASRGSTGELFF. The DNA for the CDR3 is TGTGCCAGCAGGGGAAGTACCGGGGAGCTGTTTTTT.